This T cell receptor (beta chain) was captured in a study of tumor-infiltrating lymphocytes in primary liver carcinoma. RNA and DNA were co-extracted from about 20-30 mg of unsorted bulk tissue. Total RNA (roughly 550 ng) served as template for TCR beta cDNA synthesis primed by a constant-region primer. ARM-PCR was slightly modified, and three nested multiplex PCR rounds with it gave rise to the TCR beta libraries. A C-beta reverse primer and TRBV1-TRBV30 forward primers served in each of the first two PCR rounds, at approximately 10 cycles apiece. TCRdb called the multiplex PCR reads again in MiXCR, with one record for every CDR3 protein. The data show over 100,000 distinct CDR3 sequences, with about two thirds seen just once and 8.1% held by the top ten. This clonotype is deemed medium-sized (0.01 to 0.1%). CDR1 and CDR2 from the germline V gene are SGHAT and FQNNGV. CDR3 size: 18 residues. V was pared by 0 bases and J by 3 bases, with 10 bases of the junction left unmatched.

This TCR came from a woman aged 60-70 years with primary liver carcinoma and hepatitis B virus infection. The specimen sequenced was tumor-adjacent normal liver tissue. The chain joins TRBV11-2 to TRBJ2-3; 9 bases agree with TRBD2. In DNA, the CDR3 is TGTGCCAGCAGCTTAGATTGGTCTAGCGGGACGGTTACAGATACGCAGTATTTT. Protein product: CASSLDWSSGTVTDTQYF.